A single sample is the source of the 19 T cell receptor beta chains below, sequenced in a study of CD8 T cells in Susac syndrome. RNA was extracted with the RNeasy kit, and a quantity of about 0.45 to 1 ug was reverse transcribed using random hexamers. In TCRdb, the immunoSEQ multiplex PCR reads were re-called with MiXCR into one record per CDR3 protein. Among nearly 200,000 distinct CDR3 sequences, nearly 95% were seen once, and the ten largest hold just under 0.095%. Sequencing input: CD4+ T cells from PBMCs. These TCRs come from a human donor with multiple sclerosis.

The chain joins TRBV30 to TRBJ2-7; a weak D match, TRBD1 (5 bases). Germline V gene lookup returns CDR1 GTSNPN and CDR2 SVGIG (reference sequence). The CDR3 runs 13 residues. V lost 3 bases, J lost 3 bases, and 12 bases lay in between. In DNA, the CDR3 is TGTGCCTGGAGCGGTGGTCAGGGCTACGAGCAGTACTTC. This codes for CAWSGGQGYEQYF.

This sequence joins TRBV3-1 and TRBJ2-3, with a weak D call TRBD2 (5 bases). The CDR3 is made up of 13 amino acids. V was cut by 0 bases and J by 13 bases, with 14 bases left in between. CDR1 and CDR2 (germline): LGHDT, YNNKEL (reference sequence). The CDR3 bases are TGTGCCAGCAGCCAAGAAAACCCGACGGGAAAGTATTTT. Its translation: CASSQENPTGKYF.

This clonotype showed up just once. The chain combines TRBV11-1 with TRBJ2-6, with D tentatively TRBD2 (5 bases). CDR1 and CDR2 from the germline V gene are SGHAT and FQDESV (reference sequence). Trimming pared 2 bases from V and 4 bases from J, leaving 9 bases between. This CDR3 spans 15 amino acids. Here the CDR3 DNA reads TGTGCCAGCAGCTTAATTCGGGGAGGGGCCAACGTCCTGACTTTC. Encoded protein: CASSLIRGGANVLTF. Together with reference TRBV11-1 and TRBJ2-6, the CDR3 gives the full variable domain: EAEVAQSPRYKITEKSQAVAFWCDPISGHATLYWYRQILGQGPELLVQFQDESVVDDSQLPKDRFSAERLKGVDSTLKIQPAELGDSAMYLCASSLIRGGANVLTFGAGSRLTVL.

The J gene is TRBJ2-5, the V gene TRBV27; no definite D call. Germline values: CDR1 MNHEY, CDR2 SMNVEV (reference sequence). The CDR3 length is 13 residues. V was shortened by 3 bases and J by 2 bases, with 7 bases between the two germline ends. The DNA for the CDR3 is TGTGCCAGCAGTTTTAGATCTCAAGAGACCCAGTACTTC. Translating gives CASSFRSQETQYF.

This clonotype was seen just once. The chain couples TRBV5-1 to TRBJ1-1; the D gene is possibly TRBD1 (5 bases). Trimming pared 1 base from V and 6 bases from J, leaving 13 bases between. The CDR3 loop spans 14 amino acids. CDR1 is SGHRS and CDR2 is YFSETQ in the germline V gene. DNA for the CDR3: TGCGCCAGCAGCTTGCTAACGGGGCTCTCTGAAGCTTTCTTT. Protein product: CASSLLTGLSEAFF.

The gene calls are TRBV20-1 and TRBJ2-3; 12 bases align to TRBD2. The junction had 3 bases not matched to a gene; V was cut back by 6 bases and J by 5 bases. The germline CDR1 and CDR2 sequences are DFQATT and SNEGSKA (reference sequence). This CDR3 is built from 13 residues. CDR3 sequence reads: CSASSGGEDTQYF. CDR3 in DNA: TGCAGTGCCTCTAGCGGGGGGGAAGATACGCAGTATTTT.

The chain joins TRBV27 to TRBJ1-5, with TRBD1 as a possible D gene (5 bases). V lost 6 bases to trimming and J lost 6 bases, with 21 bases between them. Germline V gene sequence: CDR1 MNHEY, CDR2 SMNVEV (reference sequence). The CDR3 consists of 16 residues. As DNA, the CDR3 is TGTGCCAGCAGCCTCACTCCGGTACGAGGGGTTCAGCCCCAGCATTTT. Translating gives CASSLTPVRGVQPQHF.

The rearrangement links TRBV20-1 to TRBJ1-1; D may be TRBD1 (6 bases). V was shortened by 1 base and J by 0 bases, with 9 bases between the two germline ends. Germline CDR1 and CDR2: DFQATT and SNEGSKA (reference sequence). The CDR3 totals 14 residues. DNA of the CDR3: TGCAGTGCTAGAGTGAGGGGGATGAACACTGAAGCTTTCTTT. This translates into CSARVRGMNTEAFF.

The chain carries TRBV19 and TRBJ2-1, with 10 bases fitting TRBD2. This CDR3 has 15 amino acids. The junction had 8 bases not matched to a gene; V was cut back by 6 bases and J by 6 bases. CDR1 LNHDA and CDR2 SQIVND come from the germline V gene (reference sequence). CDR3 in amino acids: CASSRGLAASNEQFF. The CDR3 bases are TGTGCCAGTAGCAGAGGACTAGCGGCCTCCAATGAGCAGTTCTTC.

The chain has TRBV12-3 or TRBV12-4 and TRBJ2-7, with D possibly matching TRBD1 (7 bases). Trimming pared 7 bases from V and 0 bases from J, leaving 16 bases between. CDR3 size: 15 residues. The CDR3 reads CASILTGRSSYEQYF. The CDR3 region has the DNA TGTGCCAGCATCTTGACAGGGAGGAGCTCCTACGAGCAGTACTTC.

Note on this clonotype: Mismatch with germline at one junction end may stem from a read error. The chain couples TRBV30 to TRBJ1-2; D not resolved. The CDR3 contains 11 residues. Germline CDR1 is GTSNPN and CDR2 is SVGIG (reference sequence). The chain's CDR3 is CAWSVRTSDLF. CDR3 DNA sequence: TGTGCCTGGAGTGTACGGACGTCTGACCTCTTC.

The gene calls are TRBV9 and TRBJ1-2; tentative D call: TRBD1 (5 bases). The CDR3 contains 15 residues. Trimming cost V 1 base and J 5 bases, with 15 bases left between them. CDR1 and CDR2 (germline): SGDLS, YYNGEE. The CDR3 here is CASSVTTGAPYGYTF. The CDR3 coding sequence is TGTGCCAGCAGCGTAACCACTGGGGCACCGTATGGCTACACCTTC.

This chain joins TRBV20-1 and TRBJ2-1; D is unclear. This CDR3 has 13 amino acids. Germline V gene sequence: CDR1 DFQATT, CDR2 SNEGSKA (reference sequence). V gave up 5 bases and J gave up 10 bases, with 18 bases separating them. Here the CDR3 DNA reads TGCAGTGCTCTCCGGGCCCTGGGTTGGGAGCAGTTCTTC. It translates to CSALRALGWEQFF.

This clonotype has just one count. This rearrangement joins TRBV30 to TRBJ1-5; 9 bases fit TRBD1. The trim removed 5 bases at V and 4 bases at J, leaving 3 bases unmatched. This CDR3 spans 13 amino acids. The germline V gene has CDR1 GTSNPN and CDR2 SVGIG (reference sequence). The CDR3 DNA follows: TGTGCCTGGGGGGGACAGGGAAATCAGCCCCAGCATTTT. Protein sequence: CAWGGQGNQPQHF.

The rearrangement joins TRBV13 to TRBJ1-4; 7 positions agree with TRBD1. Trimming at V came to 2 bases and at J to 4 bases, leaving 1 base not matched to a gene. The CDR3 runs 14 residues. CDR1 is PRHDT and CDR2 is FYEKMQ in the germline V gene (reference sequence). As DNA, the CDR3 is TGTGCCAGCAGCTTATGGGACAGTAATGAAAAACTGTTTTTT. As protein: CASSLWDSNEKLFF.

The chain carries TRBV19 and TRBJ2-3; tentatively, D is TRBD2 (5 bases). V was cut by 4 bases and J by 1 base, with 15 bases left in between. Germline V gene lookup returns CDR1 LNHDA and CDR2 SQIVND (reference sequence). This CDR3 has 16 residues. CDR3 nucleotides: TGTGCCAGTAGTACACCCCCCGGGGTCCGCACAGATACGCAGTATTTT. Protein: CASSTPPGVRTDTQYF.

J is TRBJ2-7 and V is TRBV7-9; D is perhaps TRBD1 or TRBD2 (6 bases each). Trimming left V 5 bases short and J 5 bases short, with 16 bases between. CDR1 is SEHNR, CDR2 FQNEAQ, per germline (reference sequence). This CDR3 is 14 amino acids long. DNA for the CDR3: TGTGCCAGCAGCCCTCGTGGGGGGCCCAACGAGCAGTACTTC. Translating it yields CASSPRGGPNEQYF.

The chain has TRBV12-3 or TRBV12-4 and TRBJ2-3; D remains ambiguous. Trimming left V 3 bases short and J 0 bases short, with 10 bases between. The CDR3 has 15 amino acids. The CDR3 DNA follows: TGTGCCAGCAGTTTTCGAGCAGCTAGCACAGATACGCAGTATTTT. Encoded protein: CASSFRAASTDTQYF.

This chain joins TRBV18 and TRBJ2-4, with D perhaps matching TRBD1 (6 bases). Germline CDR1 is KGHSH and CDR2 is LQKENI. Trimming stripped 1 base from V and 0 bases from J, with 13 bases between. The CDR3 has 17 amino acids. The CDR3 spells CASSPQGVLLAKNIQYF. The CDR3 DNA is TGTGCCAGCTCACCACAGGGGGTTCTACTAGCCAAAAACATTCAGTACTTC.